The rows below give T cell receptor beta chains drawn from one sample of a study of cytomegalovirus exposure and HLA in healthy donors. TCRdb's copy holds only in-frame clones and misses some; the assay was immunoSEQ multiplex PCR. The sample comprises about 140,000 clones, approximately 65% of which are singletons, and 5.5% to 7.5% rests with the top ten. The specimen sequenced was PBMCs. The receptors come from a woman aged 55-70 years in good health and CMV-seronegative. Both conserved end residues are part of each CDR3.

V	J	CDR3
TRBV2	TRBJ2-1	CASIGDRANEQFF
TRBV7-9	TRBJ2-7	CASTLGLAGVVYEQYF
TRBV9	TRBJ2-4	CASSVGSAENIQYF
TRBV7-2	TRBJ2-3	CASSLALLAGGRNTQYF
TRBV2	TRBJ1-2	CASSRGQGGYGYTF
TRBV5-1	TRBJ2-2	CASSLQGMGHTGELFF
TRBV12-5	TRBJ2-3	CAARGQTPTDTQYF
TRBV28	NA	CASSLLAGGPSSYEQYF
TRBV28	TRBJ2-7	CASGGQFYEQYF
TRBV5-1	TRBJ2-1	CASSKGLASNEQFF